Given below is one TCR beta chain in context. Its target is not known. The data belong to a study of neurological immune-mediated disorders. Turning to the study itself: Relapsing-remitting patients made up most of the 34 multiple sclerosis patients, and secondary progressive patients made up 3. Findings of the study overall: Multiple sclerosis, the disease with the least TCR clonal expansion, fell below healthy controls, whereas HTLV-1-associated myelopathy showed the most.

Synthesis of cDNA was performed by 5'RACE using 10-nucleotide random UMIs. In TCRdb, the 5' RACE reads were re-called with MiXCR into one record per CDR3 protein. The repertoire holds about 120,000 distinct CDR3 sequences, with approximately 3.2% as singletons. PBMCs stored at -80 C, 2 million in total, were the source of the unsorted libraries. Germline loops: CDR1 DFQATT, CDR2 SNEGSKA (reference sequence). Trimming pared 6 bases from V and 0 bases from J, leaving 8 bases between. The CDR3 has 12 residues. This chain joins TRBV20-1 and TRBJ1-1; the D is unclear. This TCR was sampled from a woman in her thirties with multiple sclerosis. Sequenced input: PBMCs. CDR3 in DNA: TGCAGTGCCCCGGGCCTGAACACTGAAGCTTTCTTT. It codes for CSAPGLNTEAFF.